This T cell receptor (beta chain) was found in a study of Tregs in tolerant kidney transplant recipients. Study-level findings and limits: Donor-specific Treg expansion exceeded global Treg expansion in tolerant patients, suggesting antigen drive. Biological reproducibility was not directly addressed, but technical replication error appeared minimal.

Of note for this clone: Antigen specificity is unknown.

This CDR3 region has 13 residues. Germline assignment: CDR1 SGHRS and CDR2 YFSETQ. Trimming took 5 bases from V and 1 from J; bases not matched to a gene: 1. Recipients received nonmyeloablative bone marrow transplants from related graft donors, with transient mixed chimerism. TCRdb's copy holds only in-frame clones and misses some; the assay was immunoSEQ multiplex PCR. The repertoire holds 90,000 or so clones, with more than 85% as singletons. The J gene is TRBJ2-5, the V gene TRBV5-1, with 8 bases fitting TRBD1. This material consisted of CD4+ T cells from blood (PBMCs), taken 12 months after the transplant. This clonotype originated in a human patient who received a combined kidney and bone marrow transplant. Some T cells may have come from the graft donor. The CDR3 region is CASRGQAQETQYF. DNA of the CDR3: TGCGCCAGCAGGGGACAGGCCCAAGAGACCCAGTACTTC. Looking up the rest from reference TRBV5-1 and TRBJ2-5 gives the full variable domain: KAGVTQTPRYLIKTRGQQVTLSCSPISGHRSVSWYQQTPGQGLQFLFEYFSETQRNKGNFPGRFSGRQFSNSRSEMNVSTLELGDSALYLCASRGQAQETQYFGPGTRLLVL.